This T cell receptor (beta chain) was captured by sequencing in a study of blood T cell repertoires in COVID-19. The germline V and J ends were trimmed by 2 bases and 6 bases, with 13 bases remaining between them. The germline CDR1 and CDR2 sequences are SGDLS and YYNGEE. The CDR3 has 14 residues. Authors' data handling: Estimation of nucleated cell counts relied on the amplification of reference gene primers. This table comes from immunoSEQ multiplex PCR, and its TCRdb copy is limited to in-frame clones, with some not included. Clone size and V and J calls were adopted from that table, with D and trimming inferred from the DNA. The data hold 75,000 to 95,000 clones, with around 82% observed a single time.

The sample consisted of peripheral blood. The chain couples TRBV9 to TRBJ2-3, with D maybe TRBD1 (6 bases). This receptor was taken from a man between 60 and 75 years old with COVID-19, enrolled during active disease. CDR3 in amino acids: CASSVSNRVDTQYF. In nucleotides, the CDR3 is TGTGCCAGCAGCGTCTCAAACAGGGTCGATACGCAGTATTTT.